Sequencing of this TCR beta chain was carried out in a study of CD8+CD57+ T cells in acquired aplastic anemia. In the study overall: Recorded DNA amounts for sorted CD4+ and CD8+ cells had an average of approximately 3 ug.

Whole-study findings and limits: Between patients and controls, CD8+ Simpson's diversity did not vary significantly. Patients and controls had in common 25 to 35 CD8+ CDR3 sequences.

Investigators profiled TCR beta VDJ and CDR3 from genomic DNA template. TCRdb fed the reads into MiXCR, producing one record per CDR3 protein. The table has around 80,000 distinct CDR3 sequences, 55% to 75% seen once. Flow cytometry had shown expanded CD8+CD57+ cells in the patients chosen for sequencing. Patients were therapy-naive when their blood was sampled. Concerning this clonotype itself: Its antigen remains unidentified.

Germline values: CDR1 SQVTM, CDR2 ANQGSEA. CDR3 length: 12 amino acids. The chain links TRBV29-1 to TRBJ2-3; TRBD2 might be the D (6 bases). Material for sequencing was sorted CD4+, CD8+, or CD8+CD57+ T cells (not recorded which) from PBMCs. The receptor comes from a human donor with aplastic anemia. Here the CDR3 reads CGWEAHTDTQYF. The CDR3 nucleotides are TGCGGGTGGGAGGCCCACACAGATACGCAGTATTTT.